This is a list of T cell receptor beta chains from one sample in a study of identifying expanded T cells in peripheral blood. Assay: immunoSEQ multiplex PCR; the TCRdb copy retains only in-frame clones and omits some. The table records 84,000 or so clones, about 90% of them present only once. The sequencing input was blood. The receptors were sampled from a person between 18 and 69 years old in good health. Each CDR3 is given with its conserved first and last residue. A D gene is named only where the DNA matches it firmly. Rows give clone size only sometimes, using once, few, many, or a class for an expanded clone.

j_gene,v_gene,abundance,d_gene,CDR3nt,CDR3aa
TRBJ2-7,TRBV5-6,NA,NA,TGTGCCAGCAGCCCCGGCGCCTACGAGCAGTACTTC,CASSPGAYEQYF
TRBJ1-6,TRBV5-1,NA,NA,TGCGCCAGCAGCTTGGAGGCGAACTCCTATAATTCACCCCTCCACTTT,CASSLEANSYNSPLHF
TRBJ2-3,TRBV11-2,NA,NA,TGTGCCAGCAGCCTTGGAACCACAGATACGCAGTATTTT,CASSLGTTDTQYF
TRBJ2-1,TRBV7-2,once,NA,TGTGCCAGCAGCTTGGAACTTTACAATGAGCAGTTCTTC,CASSLELYNEQFF
TRBJ2-7,TRBV6-5,NA,NA,TGTGCCAGCAGTTACGTAGCCGAGGGGGCCTACGAGCAGTACTTC,CASSYVAEGAYEQYF
TRBJ2-5,TRBV20-1,NA,NA,TGCAGTGGGGCGGGTCAAGAGACCCAGTACTTC,CSGAGQETQYF
TRBJ1-1,TRBV5-1,NA,NA,TGCGCCAGCAGCTTTACAGGTTACACTGAAGCTTTCTTT,CASSFTGYTEAFF
TRBJ1-2,TRBV6-5,few,NA,TGTGCCAGCAGTTACGCTGACAGAGGTGGTGCCTATGGCTACACCTTC,CASSYADRGGAYGYTF
TRBJ1-1,TRBV6-1,NA,NA,TGTGCCAGCAGTGAGACAGACCACACTGAAGCTTTCTTT,CASSETDHTEAFF
TRBJ1-1,TRBV18,NA,TRBD1,TGTGCCAGCTCACCTTTTGGGACAGGGGGCCACGGCACTGAAGCTTTCTTT,CASSPFGTGGHGTEAFF
TRBJ1-1,TRBV7-8,NA,NA,TGTGCCAGCAGCTTAGAGGTCAGGCGGCAACGAAACACTGAAGCTTTCTTT,CASSLEVRRQRNTEAFF
TRBJ1-5,TRBV19,NA,TRBD1,TGTGCCAGTTGGACAGGGGAGACCAATCAGCCCCAGCATTTT,CASWTGETNQPQHF
TRBJ2-7,TRBV5-1,NA,NA,TGCGCCAGCAGCTGGGACAACTCCTACGAGCAGTACTTC,CASSWDNSYEQYF
TRBJ2-2,TRBV15,NA,NA,TGTGCCACCAGCAGAGATACGCCAAAGGCCGGCCCGCCGAACACCGGGGAGCTGTTTTTT,CATSRDTPKAGPPNTGELFF
TRBJ2-3,TRBV19,NA,NA,TGTGCCAGTAGTAGATCCGGGACTGAGGAAGATACGCAGTATTTT,CASSRSGTEEDTQYF
TRBJ1-4,TRBV2,NA,NA,TGTGCCAGCAGTTTTTATCCGAGGGGGAGTGAAAAACTGTTTTTT,CASSFYPRGSEKLFF
TRBJ2-5,TRBV25-1,NA,NA,TGTGCCAGCGCCCGGGACACAAAACAAGAGACCCAGTACTTC,CASARDTKQETQYF
TRBJ1-1,TRBV5-4,NA,NA,TGTGCCAGCAGCTCCCGATCCAGCCCCTTTCACACTGAAGCTTTCTTT,CASSSRSSPFHTEAFF
TRBJ2-5,TRBV5-1,NA,NA,TGCGCCAGCAGCACTGAAGAGACCCAGTACTTC,CASSTEETQYF
TRBJ1-2,TRBV7-8,NA,NA,TGTGCCAGCAGCTTAATTTCACAGGGAGAAGGGGGCTACACCTTC,CASSLISQGEGGYTF
TRBJ2-1,TRBV14,few,TRBD1,TGTGCCAGCAGCCAATGGACAGGGAAAAATGAGCAGTTCTTC,CASSQWTGKNEQFF
TRBJ2-5,TRBV5-1,NA,NA,TGCGCCAGCAACACCGGGACACAACGCCAAGAGACCCAGTACTTC,CASNTGTQRQETQYF
TRBJ2-7,TRBV14,NA,NA,TGTGCCAGCAGCGCACTCCGGGACATCCCCTACGAGCAGTACTTC,CASSALRDIPYEQYF
TRBJ2-2,TRBV19,NA,NA,TGTGCCAGTAGTATTTTGGTTAGCACCGGGGAGCTGTTTTTT,CASSILVSTGELFF
TRBJ2-2,TRBV19,NA,NA,TGTGCCAGTGGGATATCCAAGTGGACCGGGGAGCTGTTTTTT,CASGISKWTGELFF
TRBJ2-5,TRBV5-1,NA,NA,TGCGCCAGCAGCTTCGAGCGCGAGACCCAGTACTTC,CASSFERETQYF
TRBJ2-7,TRBV29-1,NA,NA,TGCAGCGTTGAAGCGCTAGGCGAGCAGTACTTC,CSVEALGEQYF
TRBJ2-7,TRBV4-1,NA,NA,TGCGCCAGCAGCGCCGGGGGTCAATACGAGCAGTACTTC,CASSAGGQYEQYF
TRBJ1-1,TRBV5-1,NA,NA,TGCGCCAGCAGCCCTGGACAGTCCGAAGCTTTCTTT,CASSPGQSEAFF
TRBJ1-2,TRBV7-8,NA,NA,TGTGCCAGCAGCTTAGCCCGGGACCTTGATGGCTACACCTTC,CASSLARDLDGYTF
TRBJ1-6,TRBV6-1,NA,NA,TGTGCCAGCAGTGAAGGTCTCGGGGGCAATTCACCCCTCCACTTT,CASSEGLGGNSPLHF
TRBJ2-3,TRBV25-1,NA,TRBD2,TGTGCCAGCAGTTCCAGCGGGGGCCCTACTAGCACAGATACGCAGTATTTT,CASSSSGGPTSTDTQYF
TRBJ1-1,TRBV7-9,NA,NA,TGTGCCAGCAGCCGCGGGGTCGGGGTGGGGAACACTGAAGCTTTCTTT,CASSRGVGVGNTEAFF
TRBJ1-1,TRBV19,NA,NA,TGTGCCAGTAGTATAGGCGGGGTCATGAACACTGAAGCTTTCTTT,CASSIGGVMNTEAFF
TRBJ1-3,TRBV6-1,NA,NA,TGTGCCAGCAGTGAAGTGGGATCTGGAAACACCATATATTTT,CASSEVGSGNTIYF
TRBJ2-5,TRBV5-1,NA,NA,TGCGCCAGCAGCTTGGTCGGCAGGGAAGAGACCCAGTACTTC,CASSLVGREETQYF
TRBJ2-3,TRBV30,NA,TRBD2,TGTGCCTGGAGTGCGAGCGGGAATACGCAGTATTTT,CAWSASGNTQYF
TRBJ1-5,TRBV6-1,NA,NA,TGTGCCAGCAGTGCCCAGGGAGATCAGCCCCAGCATTTT,CASSAQGDQPQHF
TRBJ1-5,TRBV4-2,few,NA,TGTGCCAGCAGCCAAGATAACAATCAGCCCCAGCATTTT,CASSQDNNQPQHF
TRBJ2-7,TRBV5-6,NA,NA,TGTGCCAGCAGCTTGCGAAAACTTTATACATACGAGCAGTACTTC,CASSLRKLYTYEQYF
TRBJ1-5,TRBV6-6,once,NA,TGTGCCAGCAGAGGGAATCAGCCCCAGCATTTT,CASRGNQPQHF
TRBJ2-5,TRBV20-1,NA,NA,TGCAGTGCCTACCAAGAGACCCAGTACTTC,CSAYQETQYF
TRBJ1-5,TRBV2,NA,NA,TGTGCCAGCAGGGTTAGCACCAATCAGCCCCAGCATTTT,CASRVSTNQPQHF
TRBJ1-1,TRBV5-1,NA,TRBD1,TGCGCCAGCAGCCTTTGGGACAGGGCCGGGGGCACTGAAGCTTTCTTT,CASSLWDRAGGTEAFF
TRBJ2-7,TRBV6-1,NA,NA,TGTGCCAGCGGTCACTCCTACGAGCAGTACTTC,CASGHSYEQYF
TRBJ1-5,TRBV19,NA,NA,TGTGCCAGTAGTAACAGTTTTCTTGGTCAGCCCCAGCATTTT,CASSNSFLGQPQHF
TRBJ1-2,TRBV6-5,NA,TRBD1,TGTGCCAGCAGTTACACCTCCGGGACAGACCATGGCTACACCTTC,CASSYTSGTDHGYTF
TRBJ1-4,TRBV19,NA,NA,TGTGCCAGTAGTACTCCGGGACGGTATAATGAAAAACTGTTTTTT,CASSTPGRYNEKLFF
TRBJ1-2,TRBV18,NA,TRBD1,TGTGCCAGCTCAGCGGGGACAGACCTTGGCTACACCTTC,CASSAGTDLGYTF
TRBJ1-5,TRBV7-2,NA,NA,TGTGCCAGCAGCTTAGATAGGGGCCATCAGCCCCAGCATTTT,CASSLDRGHQPQHF
TRBJ1-2,TRBV6-1,NA,NA,TGTGCCAGCAGTTCCTTGAGACAGACCTATGGCTACACCTTC,CASSSLRQTYGYTF
TRBJ2-3,TRBV6-4,NA,NA,TGTGCCAGCAGTGAAGGTCCGGGGGATACGCAGTATTTT,CASSEGPGDTQYF
TRBJ1-1,TRBV28,NA,NA,TGTGCCAGCAGTTTATCCCAGGGAGGTAGCGAAGCTTTCTTT,CASSLSQGGSEAFF
TRBJ2-7,TRBV18,once,NA,TGTGCCAGCTCACCCTACGACAGCGCCTACGAGCAGTACTTC,CASSPYDSAYEQYF
TRBJ2-3,TRBV7-3,NA,TRBD2,TGTGCCAGCAGCCGAGGGACTAGCGGAAGCACAGATACGCAGTATTTT,CASSRGTSGSTDTQYF